These 30 T cell receptor beta chains came from one sample sequenced in a study of blood T cell repertoires in COVID-19. Generated by immunoSEQ multiplex PCR, the TCRdb table keeps only in-frame clones and is missing some. The sample comprises 65,000 to 95,000 clones, around 88% of which are singletons, and around 7.9% rests with the top ten. Specimen: peripheral blood. Every receptor here comes from a man younger than 45 with acute or convalescent COVID-19.

This chain uses TRBV19 with TRBJ2-1; D remains unclear. The CDR3 spans 20 residues. Germline V gene data show CDR1 as LNHDA and CDR2 as SQIVND (reference sequence). The V gene lost 1 base and the J gene lost 0 bases, with 22 bases spanning the gap. CDR3 protein: CASSIATRYLMVSSYNEQFF. The CDR3 region has the DNA TGTGCCAGTAGTATAGCTACGAGATATTTAATGGTGAGCTCCTACAATGAGCAGTTCTTC.

This clone has a single count. The rearrangement uses TRBV9 and TRBJ2-5; the D is unclear. The V gene's germline CDR1 is SGDLS and CDR2 YYNGEE. This CDR3 is 13 amino acids long. Between the trimmed V and J ends, which lost 0 bases and 1 base, there was a span of 4 bases. CDR3 bases: TGTGCCAGCAGCGTAGCGGTCCAAGAGACCCAGTACTTC. This translates into CASSVAVQETQYF.

V and J are TRBV9 and TRBJ2-1, with D perhaps matching TRBD2 (6 bases). The CDR3 consists of 17 residues. The V gene's germline CDR1 is SGDLS and CDR2 YYNGEE. V lost 4 bases and J lost 0, with 17 bases in between. The CDR3 sequence is CASSRLSGLSSYNEQFF. CDR3 coding DNA: TGTGCCAGCAGCCGCCTGAGCGGGCTAAGCTCCTACAATGAGCAGTTCTTC.

The chain uses TRBV27 and TRBJ1-2; TRBD1 aligns across 9 bases. V lost 5 bases to trimming and J lost 4 bases; unmatched junction nucleotides: 5. Germline CDR1 and CDR2: MNHEY and SMNVEV (reference sequence). The CDR3 sequence is 14 residues long. In nucleotides, the CDR3 is TGTGCCAGCAGTGAAACAGGGGGCGCCTATGGCTACACCTTC. It codes for CASSETGGAYGYTF.

The V call is TRBV21-1, the J call TRBJ2-2; the table gives TRBD2 as D, unverified against the DNA. TRBV21-1 is listed as a pseudogene. The CDR3 covers 12 residues. The CDR3 region is CASGRDTGELFF. The DNA of the CDR3 is TGTGCCAGCGGTAGAGACACCGGGGAGCTGTTTTTT.

This sequence joins TRBV27 and TRBJ2-2; TRBD2 matches 9 bases. The CDR3 has 14 residues. Germline V CDR1 and CDR2: MNHEY, SMNVEV (reference sequence). The junction had 5 bases not matched to a gene; V was cut back by 10 bases and J by 2 bases. The DNA of the CDR3 is TGTGCCACCTCTAGCGGGATTAACACCGGGGAGCTGTTTTTT. Its protein product is CATSSGINTGELFF.

The genes are TRBV7-3 and TRBJ2-3; 12 nucleotides agree with TRBD2. The CDR3 runs 20 residues. Losses at the gene ends were 5 bases for V and 0 bases for J; bases not matched to a gene: 15. The germline V gene has CDR1 SGHTA and CDR2 FQGTGA. CDR3 coding DNA: TGTGCCAGCAGCCAAAGGGCTAGCGGGAGGGCCGATAGCAGCACAGATACGCAGTATTTT. Encoded protein: CASSQRASGRADSSTDTQYF.

The count of this clone is one. The chain has TRBV2 and TRBJ1-1; 11 bases align to TRBD1. CDR3 length: 13 amino acids. Germline CDR1 reads SNHLY; CDR2 reads FYNNEI. Trimming at V came to 8 bases and at J to 8 bases, leaving 7 bases not matched to a gene. The CDR3 DNA reads as TGTGCCAGCCGGACAGGGGGCGAGTGGGAAGCTTTCTTT. Translating gives CASRTGGEWEAFF.

The chain is built from TRBV24-1 and TRBJ2-1; 13 bases align to TRBD2. CDR3 length: 16 amino acids. In germline, CDR1 is KGHDR, CDR2 SFDVKD. With 4 bases clipped from V and 5 bases from J, the junction kept 4 bases outside the gene matches. The CDR3: CATSDPGLAGNNEQFF. The CDR3 region has the DNA TGTGCCACCAGTGACCCGGGACTAGCGGGAAACAATGAGCAGTTCTTC.

The chain combines TRBV19 with TRBJ2-4; possible D gene TRBD2, 6 bases. The CDR3 consists of 15 residues. V gave up 6 bases and J gave up 3 bases, with 15 bases separating them. CDR1 is LNHDA and CDR2 is SQIVND in the germline V gene (reference sequence). CDR3 in DNA: TGTGCCAGTAGACCCCTCGGGGGTGTCAAAAACATTCAGTACTTC. As protein: CASRPLGGVKNIQYF.

The genes are TRBV7-9 and TRBJ2-1, with D unclear. V was cut by 3 bases and J by 4 bases, with 7 bases left in between. The CDR3 sequence is 13 residues long. Germline-derived CDR1 and CDR2 are SEHNR and FQNEAQ (reference sequence). Written as DNA, the CDR3 is TGTGCCAGCAGCTTGGCTCGTTACAATGAGCAGTTCTTC. Residues: CASSLARYNEQFF.

The chain links TRBV19 to TRBJ2-2; TRBD2 aligns across 14 bases. Germline V gene lookup returns CDR1 LNHDA and CDR2 SQIVND (reference sequence). V was clipped by 3 bases and J by 4 bases; unmatched bases: 13. CDR3 length equals 20 residues. The CDR3 spells CASSILGTSGSTWVTGELFF. CDR3 coding DNA: TGTGCCAGTAGTATTCTCGGGACTAGCGGGAGTACATGGGTCACCGGGGAGCTGTTTTTT.

This chain joins TRBV28 and TRBJ2-7; 11 bases are shared with TRBD2. The CDR3 contains 15 residues. The V segment lost 5 bases and the J segment 4 bases; nucleotides outside the gene matches: 7. Germline CDR1 reads MDHEN; CDR2 reads SYDVKM. The CDR3 loop reads CASSPTSGASYEQYF. CDR3 nucleotide sequence: TGTGCCAGCAGTCCGACTAGCGGGGCTTCATACGAGCAGTACTTC.

The chain joins TRBV7-9 to TRBJ1-5; D perhaps matches TRBD1 (5 bases). V lost 2 bases and J 6 bases, leaving 5 bases between the germline ends. The CDR3 loop spans 12 amino acids. CDR1 is SEHNR and CDR2 is FQNEAQ in the germline V gene (reference sequence). CDR3 in DNA: TGTGCCAGCAGCTTACAGGGTCAGCCCCAGCATTTT. Translation: CASSLQGQPQHF.

The J gene is TRBJ1-1, the V gene TRBV18; D unresolved. Trimming pared 1 base from V and 1 base from J, leaving 4 bases between. There are 13 residues in the CDR3. Germline V gene lookup returns CDR1 KGHSH and CDR2 LQKENI. As DNA, the CDR3 is TGTGCCAGCTCACCACATAAGAACACTGAAGCTTTCTTT. The encoded protein is CASSPHKNTEAFF.

The genes are TRBV19 and TRBJ2-1; the match to TRBD2 covers 11 bases. J gave up 4 bases and V 5 bases, and 16 bases lay outside the gene matches. This CDR3 has 19 amino acids. The germline V gene encodes CDR1 LNHDA and CDR2 SQIVND (reference sequence). CDR3 DNA sequence: TGTGCCAGTAGTTCGACAGGACCCACCGGGACTAGCGGTTACAATGAGCAGTTCTTC. This codes for CASSSTGPTGTSGYNEQFF.

The chain combines TRBV7-2 with TRBJ2-5, with D possibly being TRBD1 (6 bases). Looked up from germline, CDR1 is SGHTA and CDR2 is FQGNSA. V was trimmed by 2 bases and J by 5 bases, leaving 18 bases between them. This CDR3 has 16 residues. The CDR3 spells CASSLIPARGGETQYF. The CDR3 coding sequence is TGTGCCAGCAGCTTAATTCCCGCCAGGGGTGGGGAGACCCAGTACTTC.

The chain couples TRBV6-5 to TRBJ1-1, with unresolved D. The V gene's germline CDR1 is MNHEY and CDR2 SVGAGI. This CDR3 is 13 amino acids long. V lost 6 bases, J lost 1 base, and 9 bases lay in between. Here the CDR3 DNA reads TGTGCCAGCAGACGCGACTCGAACACTGAAGCTTTCTTT. Translated, it gives CASRRDSNTEAFF.

The chain recombines TRBV9 with TRBJ1-4; D perhaps matches TRBD1 (5 bases). The V end was cut by 4 bases, the J end by 8 bases, with 12 bases between. Looked up from germline, CDR1 is SGDLS and CDR2 is YYNGEE. This CDR3 has 13 amino acids. CDR3 sequence: CASSPGRTEKLFF. The CDR3 nucleotides are TGTGCCAGCAGCCCAGGTCGGACAGAAAAACTGTTTTTT.

Only one count was recorded for this clone. The chain couples TRBV18 to TRBJ2-1; weak D call: TRBD1 (8 bases). CDR3 length: 16 residues. The V gene's germline CDR1 is KGHSH and CDR2 LQKENI. V dropped 5 bases and J dropped 0 bases, with 14 bases sitting between them. The CDR3 here is CASSAQGGSSYNEQFF. CDR3 bases: TGTGCCAGCTCAGCACAGGGGGGGAGCTCCTACAATGAGCAGTTCTTC.

The chain recombines TRBV27 with TRBJ2-1; the D gene is possibly TRBD2 (6 bases). Trimming stripped 4 bases from V and 4 bases from J, with 20 bases between. This CDR3 is built from 17 residues. In germline, CDR1 is MNHEY, CDR2 SMNVEV (reference sequence). The CDR3 DNA is TGTGCCAGCAGTTCCGGTTTAAGGGGAGGAGGATACAATGAGCAGTTCTTC. The encoded protein is CASSSGLRGGGYNEQFF.

V is TRBV6-5 and J is TRBJ2-3, with 9 bases aligning to TRBD1. The trim removed 6 bases at V and 4 bases at J, leaving 5 bases unmatched. This CDR3 has 14 residues. Looked up from germline, CDR1 is MNHEY and CDR2 is SVGAGI. This CDR3 reads CASSAGQGPDTQYF. The CDR3 DNA reads as TGTGCCAGCAGCGCGGGACAGGGCCCAGATACGCAGTATTTT.

The gene calls are TRBV27 and TRBJ2-2, with TRBD2 matching 9 bases. This CDR3 comprises 18 residues. With 5 bases clipped from V and 5 bases from J, the junction kept 15 bases outside the gene matches. Germline V gene data show CDR1 as MNHEY and CDR2 as SMNVEV (reference sequence). This CDR3 is CASSLRVVAGGPTGELFF. CDR3 DNA: TGTGCCAGCAGTCTCAGGGTTGTGGCGGGAGGGCCAACCGGGGAGCTGTTTTTT.

CDR3 DNA: TGTGCCAGCAGCTTGCAAGGGGCAGAGACCCAGTACTTC. Translation: CASSLQGAETQYF. The V gene is TRBV13, the J gene TRBJ2-5, with D possibly matching TRBD1 (5 bases). The CDR3 runs 13 residues. V shed 3 bases and J shed 4 bases, with 9 bases lying between them. Germline V lookup: CDR1 PRHDT, CDR2 FYEKMQ (reference sequence).

J is TRBJ1-6 and V is TRBV27, with D tentatively TRBD1 (6 bases). Trimming pared 2 bases from V and 7 bases from J, leaving 15 bases between. This CDR3 has 16 amino acids. Germline values: CDR1 MNHEY, CDR2 SMNVEV (reference sequence). CDR3 sequence (DNA): TGTGCCAGCAGTTTAGGGGTCGGACAGAACAATTCACCCCTCCACTTT. This encodes CASSLGVGQNNSPLHF.

This CDR3 is CASTSMGLAGGSFF. CDR3 sequence (DNA): TGTGCCAGCACGTCTATGGGACTAGCAGGTGGTTCATTCTTC. The genes are TRBV7-9 and TRBJ2-1; 9 positions match TRBD2. The germline CDR1 and CDR2 sequences are SEHNR and FQNEAQ (reference sequence). This CDR3 region has 14 residues. The J segment lost 16 bases and the V segment lost 7 bases, leaving 17 bases of the junction unmatched.

CDR3 sequence: CASSPVPAALRSGGTF. The CDR3 coding sequence is TGTGCCAGCTCACCTGTCCCGGCGGCCCTTCGCTCCGGGGGCACCTTC. The chain uses TRBV18 and TRBJ1-2, with D perhaps TRBD1 (5 bases). Trimming stripped 3 bases from V and 13 bases from J, with 27 bases between. The CDR3 runs 16 residues. Per the germline V gene, CDR1 is KGHSH and CDR2 is LQKENI.

The chain combines TRBV5-4 with TRBJ1-2; tentative D call: TRBD1 (5 bases). V was shortened by 4 bases and J by 8 bases, with 15 bases between the two germline ends. The CDR3 sequence is 13 residues long. Per germline, CDR1 SGHNT and CDR2 YYREEE (reference sequence). The CDR3 reads CASSIGQGGGYTF. The CDR3 DNA reads as TGTGCCAGCAGCATAGGGCAGGGTGGGGGCTACACCTTC.

The genes are TRBV19 and TRBJ1-6; D call uncertain. The germline V gene encodes CDR1 LNHDA and CDR2 SQIVND (reference sequence). The V end was cut by 3 bases, the J end by 0 bases, with 12 bases between. CDR3 size: 17 residues. The CDR3 nucleotides read TGTGCCAGTAGTATGGAGAGGCCGAGCTCCTATAATTCACCCCTCCACTTT. Translating gives CASSMERPSSYNSPLHF.

The chain's CDR3 is CASSQGQPDNYGYTF. For the CDR3, the DNA is TGTGCCAGCAGCCAGGGACAGCCAGATAACTATGGCTACACCTTC. The chain combines TRBV4-2 with TRBJ1-2; 7 nucleotides line up with TRBD1. Germline V gives CDR1 LGHNA, CDR2 YNFKEQ. V shed 3 bases, J shed 1 base, and the junction held 5 bases outside the gene matches. This CDR3 has 15 residues.